One and the same sample provided the 14 T cell receptor beta chains below, sequenced in a study of monozygotic twins with inflammatory bowel disease (dated by TCRdb to between 2019 and 2020). Receptors were amplified or captured by 5' RACE. Data came from an Illumina HiSeq 2500. TCRdb reprocessed the reads into one record per CDR3 protein sequence, lacking DNA. The sample table on file contains about 450,000 distinct CDR3 sequences. Approximately 2.4% of the sample rests with the top ten. The source material was blood. Every receptor here comes from a human donor with ulcerative colitis or Crohn's disease, or a healthy co-twin of an affected twin (not recorded which).

The chain carries TRBV5-6 and TRBJ2-7; lacking DNA, the TRBD1 call made by TCRdb goes unchecked. CDR3 length: 12 residues. Germline V gene data show CDR1 as SGHDT and CDR2 as YYEEEE. The CDR3 sequence: CASSVGTSAEYF.

This sequence joins TRBV12-3 or TRBV12-4 and TRBJ2-2. CDR3 length: 13 residues. This CDR3 reads CASSPDSTGELFF.

The chain employs TRBV5-6 and TRBJ1-6. The length of the CDR3 is 15 residues. Germline V gene sequence: CDR1 SGHDT, CDR2 YYEEEE. This CDR3 is CASSSKPEGYSPLHF.

The rearrangement uses TRBV2 and TRBJ1-5; the TRBD1 assignment by TCRdb is unverifiable without DNA. Looked up from germline, CDR1 is SNHLY and CDR2 is FYNNEI. The CDR3 is made up of 15 amino acids. The CDR3 region is CASSGTGEEGQPQHF.

This chain links TRBV18 with TRBJ2-1. Germline CDR1 KGHSH, CDR2 LQKENI. The CDR3 sequence is 16 residues long. This CDR3 is CASSPNQESSYNEQFF.

The genes are TRBV2 and TRBJ2-7; TCRdb gives TRBD1 as the D gene, but with no DNA this cannot be confirmed. From germline, CDR1 is SNHLY and CDR2 FYNNEI. This CDR3 spans 13 amino acids. The CDR3 loop is CASSWTISYEQYF.

The chain employs TRBV12-3 or TRBV12-4 and TRBJ2-2; TCRdb's assignment of TRBD1 cannot be checked, as there is no DNA. The CDR3 has 14 amino acids. This CDR3 is CASSLFLPGGELFF.

The chain combines TRBV28 with TRBJ2-3; the TRBD1 assignment by TCRdb is unverifiable without DNA. CDR3 length: 15 amino acids. CDR1 and CDR2 from the germline V gene are MDHEN and SYDVKM. CDR3 residues: CDSKPRQASTDTQYF. The full variable domain, rest sourced from reference TRBV28 and TRBJ2-3, is DVKVTQSSRYLVKRTGEKVFLECVQDMDHENMFWYRQDPGLGLRLIYFSYDVKMKEKGDIPEGYSVSREKKERFSLILESASTNQTSMYLCDSKPRQASTDTQYFGPGTRLTVL.

J is TRBJ2-7 and V is TRBV15. The CDR3 runs to 14 residues. The germline gives CDR1 LNHNV, CDR2 YYDKDF (reference sequence). CDR3 sequence: CATSRVGDAYEQYF.

V usage is TRBV21-1 and J usage is TRBJ2-2; TCRdb's D call, TRBD2, is unchecked because there is no DNA. TRBV21-1 counts as a pseudogene. The CDR3 runs to 18 residues. The CDR3 protein is CASSKDDCAGVNTGELFF.

This rearrangement joins TRBV19 to TRBJ1-5. The length of the CDR3 is 15 residues. Germline lookup yields CDR1 LNHDA and CDR2 SQIVND (reference sequence). This chain's CDR3 is CASSIPGEGNQPQHF.

The rearrangement links TRBV28 to TRBJ1-5; TCRdb picks TRBD1, but there is no DNA to check that call. Germline lookup yields CDR1 MDHEN and CDR2 SYDVKM. The CDR3 spans 15 residues. The CDR3 protein is CASRRQGLDNQPQHF.

This chain connects TRBV12-3 or TRBV12-4 to TRBJ2-1; TCRdb names TRBD1, which stays unverified in the absence of DNA. This CDR3 spans 14 amino acids. The CDR3 here is CASSSEWGYNEQFF.

The gene calls are TRBV6-5 and TRBJ2-1; TCRdb gives TRBD2 as the D gene, but with no DNA this cannot be confirmed. Germline-derived CDR1 and CDR2 are MNHEY and SVGAGI. The CDR3 length is 16 residues. CDR3 amino acids: CASSYSGQRGGDEQFF.